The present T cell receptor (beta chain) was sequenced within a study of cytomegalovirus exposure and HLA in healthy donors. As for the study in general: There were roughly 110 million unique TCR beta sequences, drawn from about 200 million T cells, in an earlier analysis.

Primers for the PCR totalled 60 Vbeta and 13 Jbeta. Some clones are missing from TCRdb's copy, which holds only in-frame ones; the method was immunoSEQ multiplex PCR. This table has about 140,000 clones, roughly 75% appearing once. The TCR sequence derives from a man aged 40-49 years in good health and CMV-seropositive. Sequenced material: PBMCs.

CDR3 in DNA: TGCGCCAGCAGTCCCCCCTACCCACTAGCGGGAGAGGAGGAGACCCAGTACTTC. Encoded protein: CASSPPYPLAGEEETQYF. The chain employs TRBV5-1 and TRBJ2-5, with 11 positions matching TRBD2. Germline CDR1 reads SGHRS; CDR2 reads YFSETQ. The CDR3 covers 18 residues. Germline trimming cut 5 bases from V and 5 bases from J; bases unmatched to any gene: 17.